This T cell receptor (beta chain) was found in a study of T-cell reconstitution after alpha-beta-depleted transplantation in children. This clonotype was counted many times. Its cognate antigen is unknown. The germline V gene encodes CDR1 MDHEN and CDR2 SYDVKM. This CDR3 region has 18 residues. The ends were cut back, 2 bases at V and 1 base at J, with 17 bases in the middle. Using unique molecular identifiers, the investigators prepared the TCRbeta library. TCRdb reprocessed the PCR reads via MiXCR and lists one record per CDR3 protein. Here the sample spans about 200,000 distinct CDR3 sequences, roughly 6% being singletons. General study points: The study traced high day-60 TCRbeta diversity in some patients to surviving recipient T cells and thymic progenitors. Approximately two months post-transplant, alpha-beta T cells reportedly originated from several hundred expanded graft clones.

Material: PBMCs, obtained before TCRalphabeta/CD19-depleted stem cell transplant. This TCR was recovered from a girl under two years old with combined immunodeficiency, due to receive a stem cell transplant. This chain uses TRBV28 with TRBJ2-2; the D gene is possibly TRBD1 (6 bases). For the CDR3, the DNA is TGTGCCAGCAGTTTAAACGTCGCAGGGGTCCTGAACACCGGGGAGCTGTTTTTT. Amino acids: CASSLNVAGVLNTGELFF.